The TCR beta chain described here comes from a study of breast tumors, draining lymph nodes, adjacent tissues. The sample holds many counts of this clonotype. From the multiplex PCR reads, TCRdb called clonotypes with MiXCR, one entry per CDR3 protein. The repertoire includes roughly 23,000 distinct CDR3 sequences, approximately 64% of them detected once, and roughly 19% sits in the top ten. The CDR3 runs to 14 residues. Trimming took 5 bases from V and 7 from J, leaving 14 bases between them. The sequence was obtained from a female donor with breast cancer. Some clones in this sample may be carry-over from other donors' samples. This chain joins TRBV12-3 or TRBV12-4 and TRBJ2-2, with D possibly TRBD2 on 6 matching bases. Sequencing input: tumor-adjacent breast tissue. The CDR3 is CASSPRLGDGELFF. The CDR3 DNA follows: TGTGCCAGCAGTCCGCGACTAGGTGACGGGGAGCTGTTTTTT.